This T cell receptor (beta chain) derives from a study of cytotoxic CD8 clonotypes in ibrutinib-treated CLL. Points from the study as a whole: Baseline-level clonality went beyond age-matched healthy donors and moved in step with circulating CD8+ T-cell counts.

A 1 in 200,000 to 1 in 1 million T cell depth was the sequencing target. The method was immunoSEQ multiplex PCR; TCRdb's version includes in-frame clones alone and lacks a portion of them. The sample records over 150,000 clones, 72% being singletons. In the case of this clone: Antigen: not known.

Germline loops: CDR1 SGHRS, CDR2 YFSETQ. With V trimmed by 3 bases and J by 5 bases, 7 bases remained unmatched. This CDR3 contains 16 residues. The sequenced sample was PBMCs, obtained after 24 months of ibrutinib treatment. The TCR was taken from a human donor with chronic lymphocytic leukemia. The V and J genes are TRBV5-1 and TRBJ2-3; 12 positions match TRBD2. CDR3 in amino acids: CASSSPPSGRVDTQYF. CDR3 DNA sequence: TGCGCCAGCAGCTCACCACCTAGCGGGAGGGTAGATACGCAGTATTTT.